This TCR beta chain is from a study of OX40 agonist ivuxolimab in advanced cancers. Study-level points and caveats: Averaged across samples, CD8+ T cells carried more expanded clones than CD4+ did.

Clones were read by immunoSEQ multiplex PCR, and TCRdb kept only the in-frame ones, dropping some. The table records over 40,000 clones, more than 75% of them present only once. This CDR3 region has 12 residues. Germline V CDR1 and CDR2: SGHKS, YYEKEE (reference sequence). V was clipped by 6 bases and J by 2 bases, with 6 bases between them. Concerning this clone itself: No antigen is known for it.

This specimen consisted of CD4+ or CD8+ T cells sorted from blood, obtained in a trial of the OX40 agonist ivuxolimab. The V call is TRBV5-5, the J call TRBJ1-3; D not resolved. This clonotype was obtained from an adult with an advanced solid tumor such as melanoma, head and neck, liver or kidney cancer. The DNA of the CDR3 is TGTGCCAGCACCTCGACTGGAAACACCATATATTTT. Its translation: CASTSTGNTIYF.